This T cell receptor beta chain was identified in a study of shared clonotypes between healthy human individuals. Overall study results and limits: Sharing across several donors was seen in 4% to 6.5% of naive CD4 clonotypes.

For each subset, genomic DNA was distributed in equal portions over several immunoSEQ plates. Per the original data handling: Junction-only sequences produced by ImmunoSEQ had no quality scores, so filtering differed. The protocol was immunoSEQ multiplex PCR, while the TCRdb copy is restricted to in-frame clones and leaves out a portion. The V and J calls and clone size were taken over from that table, and D and trimming were inferred from the DNA. The sample carries over a million clones, approximately 80% recorded once. To note about this clone: Its antigen remains unidentified.

Trimming pared 5 bases from V and 0 bases from J, leaving 6 bases between. This CDR3 contains 13 residues. From germline, CDR1 is SGHRS and CDR2 YFSETQ. This chain links TRBV5-1 with TRBJ1-5, with TRBD1 as a possible D gene (5 bases). The origin of this receptor is a man aged 18-30 years in good health. Some clones in this sample may be carry-over from other donors' samples. The specimen sequenced was memory CD4+ T cells from PBMCs. Subset indicated: CD45RA-negative fraction. Here the CDR3 reads CASRQDSNQPQHF. Written as DNA, the CDR3 is TGCGCCAGCAGACAGGATAGCAATCAGCCCCAGCATTTT.